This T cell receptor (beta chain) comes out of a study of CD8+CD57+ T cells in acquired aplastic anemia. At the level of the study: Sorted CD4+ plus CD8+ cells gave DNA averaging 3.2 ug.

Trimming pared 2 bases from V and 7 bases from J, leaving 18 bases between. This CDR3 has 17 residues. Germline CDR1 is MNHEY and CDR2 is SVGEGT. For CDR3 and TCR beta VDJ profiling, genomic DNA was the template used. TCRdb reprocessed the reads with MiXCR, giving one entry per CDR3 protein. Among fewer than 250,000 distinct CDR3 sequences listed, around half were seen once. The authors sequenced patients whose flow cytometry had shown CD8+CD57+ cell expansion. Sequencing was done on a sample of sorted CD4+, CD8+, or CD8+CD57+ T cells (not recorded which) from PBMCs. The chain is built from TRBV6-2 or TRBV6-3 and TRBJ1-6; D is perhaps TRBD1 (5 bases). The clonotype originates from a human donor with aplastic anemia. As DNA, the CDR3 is TGTGCCAGCAGTTACAATGTAGGGGCGGGGACGAATTCACCCCTCCACTTT. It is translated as CASSYNVGAGTNSPLHF.